These 23 T cell receptor beta chains were sequenced from one sample in a study of control samples from healthy donors and cancer patients. Using immunoSEQ multiplex PCR, the repertoire was profiled, and TCRdb retains in-frame clones only, with some absent. The table lists some 80,000 clones, over 80% of them singletons, with 5% to 6% in the top ten. Sequences were obtained from blood. Receptors were obtained from a woman in her sixties or seventies in good health.

This chain links TRBV18 with TRBJ1-5; the match to TRBD1 covers 8 bases. The CDR3 totals 15 residues. CDR1 is KGHSH, CDR2 LQKENI, per germline. V shed 2 bases and J 6 bases; nucleotides not matched to a gene: 6. The CDR3 protein is CASSPRGTGSQPQHF. The DNA of the CDR3 is TGTGCCAGCTCACCAAGGGGGACAGGTAGTCAGCCCCAGCATTTT. The full variable domain, its missing parts supplied by reference TRBV18 and TRBJ1-5, is NAGVMQNPRHLVRRRGQEARLRCSPMKGHSHVYWYRQLPEEGLKFMVYLQKENIIDESGMPKERFSAEFPKEGPSILRIQQVVRGDSAAYFCASSPRGTGSQPQHFGDGTRLSIL.

V gene TRBV5-4 combines with J gene TRBJ2-5, with 11 bases that match TRBD2. The CDR3 totals 16 residues. Germline values: CDR1 SGHNT, CDR2 YYREEE (reference sequence). V lost 0 bases to trimming and J lost 5 bases; unmatched junction nucleotides: 6. In DNA, the CDR3 is TGTGCCAGCAGCTTGGGGCTAGCGGGAGGAGGGGAGACCCAGTACTTC. It yields the protein CASSLGLAGGGETQYF. The variable domain in full, with the rest retrieved from reference TRBV5-4 and TRBJ2-5, is ETGVTQSPTHLIKTRGQQVTLRCSSQSGHNTVSWYQQALGQGPQFIFQYYREEENGRGNFPPRFSGLQFPNYSSELNVNALELDDSALYLCASSLGLAGGGETQYFGPGTRLLVL.

The chain employs TRBV4-2 and TRBJ1-2; D possibly corresponds to TRBD1 (6 bases). The CDR3 contains 15 residues. Trimming removed 2 bases at V and 6 bases at J, with 16 bases between. Germline loops: CDR1 LGHNA, CDR2 YNFKEQ. CDR3: CASSQTSEGGNGYTF. The CDR3 DNA is TGTGCCAGCAGCCAAACGTCCGAGGGGGGGAATGGCTACACCTTC.

This sequence joins TRBV24-1 and TRBJ1-4, with D uncertain. Germline lookup yields CDR1 KGHDR and CDR2 SFDVKD. The CDR3 covers 13 residues. The ends were cut back, 3 bases at V and 8 bases at J, with 9 bases in the middle. DNA for the CDR3: TGTGCCACCAGTGATGGACCCGGGGAAAAACTGTTTTTT. Residues: CATSDGPGEKLFF.

The chain combines TRBV11-2 with TRBJ2-1; D unresolved. CDR3 length: 11 amino acids. CDR1 SGHAT and CDR2 FQNNGV come from the germline V gene. V was cut by 3 bases and J by 10 bases, with 7 bases left in between. The CDR3 DNA reads as TGTGCCAGCAGCTTGGGTAAAGAGCAGTTCTTC. Amino acids: CASSLGKEQFF.

The chain is built from TRBV5-1 and TRBJ1-1; a weak D match, TRBD1 (5 bases). The ends were cut back, 7 bases at V and 3 bases at J, with 25 bases in the middle. Per germline, CDR1 SGHRS and CDR2 YFSETQ. The CDR3 extends over 17 amino acids. Here the CDR3 reads CASSPLRDVNLDTEAFF. The CDR3 nucleotides are TGCGCCAGCTCCCCCCTCCGGGACGTTAATTTGGACACTGAAGCTTTCTTT.

This clone was seen once. This rearrangement joins TRBV12-5 to TRBJ1-4; maybe TRBD1 (6 bases). The germline CDR1 and CDR2 sequences are LGHNT and FRNRAP. The germline V and J ends were trimmed by 2 bases and 3 bases, with 16 bases remaining between them. This CDR3 has 17 amino acids. In DNA form, the CDR3 reads TGTGCTAGTGGTTTGCTCCGGGACGAGGGGGCTAATGAAAAACTGTTTTTT. This encodes CASGLLRDEGANEKLFF. Looking up the rest from reference TRBV12-5 and TRBJ1-4 gives the full variable domain: DARVTQTPRHKVTEMGQEVTMRCQPILGHNTVFWYRQTMMQGLELLAYFRNRAPLDDSGMPKDRFSAEMPDATLATLKIQPSEPRDSAVYFCASGLLRDEGANEKLFFGSGTQLSVL.

This chain uses TRBV2 with TRBJ1-5; 8 bases map to TRBD1. V shed 7 bases, J shed 2 bases, and the junction held 7 bases outside the gene matches. The CDR3 loop spans 15 amino acids. Germline V gene data show CDR1 as SNHLY and CDR2 as FYNNEI. CDR3 DNA sequence: TGTGCCAGCACCCCGACAGGGGTGGGCAATCAGCCCCAGCATTTT. This sequence encodes CASTPTGVGNQPQHF.

The chain links TRBV3-1 (or the pseudogene TRBV3-2) to TRBJ1-1; no reliable D call. V dropped 4 bases and J dropped 0 bases, with 12 bases sitting between them. From germline, CDR1 is LGHDT and CDR2 YNNKEL (reference sequence). The CDR3 has 15 residues. CDR3 nucleotides: TGTGCCAGCAGCCCGACACAGAACTTGAACACTGAAGCTTTCTTT. Its protein product is CASSPTQNLNTEAFF.

This sequence joins TRBV5-6 and TRBJ2-7; TRBD2 matches 7 bases. Germline CDR1 SGHDT, CDR2 YYEEEE. The CDR3 has 11 residues. V was pared by 7 bases and J by 7 bases, with 5 bases of the junction left unmatched. The CDR3 DNA sequence: TGTGCCAGCCGCTCCGGGGGGGAGCAGTACTTC. It translates to CASRSGGEQYF.

This chain joins TRBV6-2 or TRBV6-3 and TRBJ1-5, with D possibly matching TRBD1 (5 bases). Germline V lookup: CDR1 MNHEY, CDR2 SVGEGT. Trimming pared 2 bases from V and 2 bases from J, leaving 10 bases between. The CDR3 runs to 15 residues. CDR3 loop: CASSYIQGGNQPQHF. The CDR3 DNA sequence: TGTGCCAGCAGTTACATTCAGGGAGGCAATCAGCCCCAGCATTTT.

The chain employs TRBV4-2 and TRBJ2-7; 10 bases are a match to TRBD2. Germline V gene sequence: CDR1 LGHNA, CDR2 YNFKEQ. CDR3 size: 19 residues. V lost 9 bases and J lost 3; bases outside the gene matches: 23. The DNA of the CDR3 is TGTGCCAGTGTAATCCAGACTAGCGGGTTAGGGGGGTCGGGCTACGAGCAGTACTTC. Its protein product is CASVIQTSGLGGSGYEQYF.

The chain combines TRBV28 with TRBJ2-3, with 7 bases lining up with TRBD1. The CDR3 is 15 amino acids. Trimming at V came to 5 bases and at J to 2 bases, leaving 7 bases not matched to a gene. Germline values: CDR1 MDHEN, CDR2 SYDVKM. The CDR3 is CASSTSTGFTDTQYF. In nucleotides, the CDR3 is TGTGCCAGCAGTACCTCGACAGGGTTCACAGATACGCAGTATTTT.

Here the CDR3 DNA reads TGTGCCAGCAGCAAGACTAGTTCAGCCCCCTACGAGCAGTACTTC. It specifies CASSKTSSAPYEQYF. V usage is TRBV21-1 and J usage is TRBJ2-7; TRBD2 is the table's D call and was not checked against the DNA. TRBV21-1 is labeled a pseudogene. The CDR3 loop spans 15 amino acids.

V is TRBV28 and J is TRBJ1-2; 7 positions agree with TRBD1. Germline values: CDR1 MDHEN, CDR2 SYDVKM. The CDR3 has 14 residues. The J segment lost 4 bases and the V segment lost 7 bases, leaving 9 bases of the junction unmatched. The CDR3: CASTPGGRGYGYTF. Here the CDR3 DNA reads TGTGCCAGCACCCCAGGGGGTAGGGGCTATGGCTACACCTTC.

This chain connects TRBV6-6 to TRBJ1-6, with 8 bases identical to TRBD1. J lost 7 bases, V lost 5 bases, and 10 bases had no gene match. The CDR3 is 16 residues long. The germline V gene has CDR1 MNHNY and CDR2 SVGAGI (reference sequence). This CDR3 is CASSLVSGGRNSPLHF. CDR3 coding DNA: TGTGCCAGCAGTCTCGTTTCAGGGGGCCGGAATTCACCCCTCCACTTT.

This clone was counted once. The rearrangement links TRBV19 to TRBJ1-4, with 9 positions matching TRBD1. In germline, CDR1 is LNHDA, CDR2 SQIVND (reference sequence). The CDR3 is 15 amino acids. Trimming cost V 3 bases and J 4 bases; bases outside gene matches: 3. CDR3 sequence: CASSMGQGLNEKLFF. The CDR3 region has the DNA TGTGCCAGTAGTATGGGACAGGGCCTTAATGAAAAACTGTTTTTT. Drawing the rest from reference TRBV19 and TRBJ1-4, the complete variable domain is DGGITQSPKYLFRKEGQNVTLSCEQNLNHDAMYWYRQDPGQGLRLIYYSQIVNDFQKGDIAEGYSVSREKKESFPLTVTSAQKNPTAFYLCASSMGQGLNEKLFFGSGTQLSVL.

The chain employs TRBV6-1 and TRBJ1-5; no clear D gene. The CDR3 totals 15 residues. Germline lookup yields CDR1 MNHNS and CDR2 SASEGT. V lost 2 bases and J 1 base, leaving 9 bases between the germline ends. CDR3 amino acids: CASSETVVSNQPQHF. CDR3 coding DNA: TGTGCCAGCAGTGAAACTGTGGTGAGCAATCAGCCCCAGCATTTT.

The chain employs TRBV3-1 (or the pseudogene TRBV3-2) and TRBJ2-7; possible D gene TRBD2, 5 bases. Germline CDR1 and CDR2: LGHDT and YNNKEL (reference sequence). Between the trimmed V and J ends, which lost 5 bases and 7 bases, there was a span of 15 bases. CDR3 length: 13 residues. The CDR3 sequence is CASSLSPRGEQYF. CDR3 nucleotide sequence: TGTGCCAGCAGCTTGAGCCCGCGCGGGGAGCAGTACTTC.

CDR3 sequence reads: CASSQGQGGNIQYF. CDR3 nucleotides: TGTGCCAGCAGCCAAGGACAGGGGGGAAACATTCAGTACTTC. The gene calls are TRBV14 and TRBJ2-4; 9 bases line up with TRBD1. Germline assignment: CDR1 SGHDN and CDR2 FVKESK. The CDR3 loop spans 14 amino acids. V was pared by 1 base and J by 6 bases, with 1 base of the junction left unmatched.

The chain is built from TRBV5-1 and TRBJ1-4; 12 bases match TRBD1. V gave up 4 bases and J gave up 4 bases; unmatched junction bases: 8. The CDR3 consists of 17 residues. Germline CDR1 reads SGHRS; CDR2 reads YFSETQ. The CDR3 region has the DNA TGCGCCAGCAGCACCGGGACAGGGGGCCTCCTTAATGAAAAACTGTTTTTT. This sequence encodes CASSTGTGGLLNEKLFF.

The chain combines TRBV28 with TRBJ2-1; D gene uncertain. Looked up from germline, CDR1 is MDHEN and CDR2 is SYDVKM. CDR3 length: 12 amino acids. Trimming cost V 6 bases and J 5 bases, with 8 bases left between them. The CDR3 bases are TGTGCCAGCAGGGGCAGCCACAATGAGCAGTTCTTC. Translation gives CASRGSHNEQFF.

The chain employs TRBV5-4 and TRBJ2-7; 10 bases line up with TRBD2. With V trimmed by 4 bases and J by 3 bases, 10 bases remained unmatched. Per germline, CDR1 SGHNT and CDR2 YYREEE (reference sequence). CDR3 size: 16 residues. CDR3 nucleotides: TGTGCCAGCAGCCCTTGGCCTAGCGGGAGCCTCTACGAGCAGTACTTC. This translates into CASSPWPSGSLYEQYF.